This T cell receptor beta chain is drawn from a study of blood T cell repertoires in COVID-19. Authors' analysis steps: Amplification of reference gene primers was used by the study to estimate nucleated cell counts. The method was immunoSEQ multiplex PCR; TCRdb's version includes in-frame clones alone and lacks a portion of them. The V and J calls and clone size are taken from that table; D and trimming were inferred from the DNA. The sample shows about 320,000 clones, 70% to 90% of them seen only once. Comment on this clone: Other DNA sequences in the same sample also yield this CDR3.

Germline V gene sequence: CDR1 SGHRS, CDR2 YFSETQ. V lost 0 bases and J lost 2, with 11 bases in between. The CDR3 runs to 15 residues. This clonotype was sampled from a human donor in a cohort sampled during active COVID-19. Specimen: peripheral blood. The V call is TRBV5-1, the J call TRBJ1-1; tentatively, D is TRBD1 (5 bases). CDR3 DNA: TGCGCCAGCAGCTTGGCGGGGGTCGGCAACACTGAAGCTTTCTTT. Translation: CASSLAGVGNTEAFF.